This note documents a single TCR beta chain sequence. V was pared by 4 bases and J by 6 bases, with 12 bases between. The CDR3 runs to 13 residues. From germline, CDR1 is SGHTA and CDR2 FQGNSA. This sample stems from a study of tumor-infiltrating lymphocytes in localized non-small cell lung cancer. The assay was immunoSEQ multiplex PCR, and TCRdb's table has in-frame clones only and misses some. The sample has about 15,000 clones, around three quarters seen once. The chain recombines TRBV7-2 with TRBJ1-2, with D unclear. This TCR came from a human donor with non-small cell lung cancer. Material for sequencing was lung tumor tissue. The CDR3 sequence is CASSSGRFNGYTF. The CDR3 bases are TGTGCCAGCAGCTCGGGCAGGTTCAATGGCTACACCTTC.